This passage covers 8 T cell receptor beta chains from one sample sequenced in a study of cytomegalovirus exposure and HLA in healthy donors. Researchers ran the PCR with 60 Vbeta and 13 Jbeta primers. Profiled with immunoSEQ multiplex PCR; TCRdb holds only in-frame clones, not every one. The sample lists roughly 150,000 clones, approximately 73% seen once, with roughly a tenth in the top ten. Sample: PBMCs. The receptors stem from a man aged 25-45 years in good health and CMV-seropositive.

The J gene is TRBJ1-4, the V gene TRBV7-3; 10 nucleotides align to TRBD1. V lost 5 bases and J lost 6; bases outside the gene matches: 12. Germline V gene lookup returns CDR1 SGHTA and CDR2 FQGTGA. This CDR3 contains 17 residues. CDR3 region: CASSAGPWGTGDEKLFF. The CDR3 DNA follows: TGTGCCAGCAGCGCCGGCCCCTGGGGGACAGGGGATGAAAAACTGTTTTTT.

V and J are TRBV19 and TRBJ2-7, with 8 bases fitting TRBD2. Germline loops: CDR1 LNHDA, CDR2 SQIVND (reference sequence). The length of the CDR3 is 14 residues. Trimming at V came to 4 bases and at J to 7 bases, leaving 9 bases not matched to a gene. The CDR3 sequence is CASSTGRVVGEQYF. The CDR3, as DNA: TGTGCCAGTAGTACCGGGAGGGTCGTGGGGGAGCAGTACTTC.

The rearrangement links TRBV28 to TRBJ2-1; TRBD2 aligns across 8 bases. J gave up 1 base and V 4 bases, and 6 bases lay outside the gene matches. The germline gives CDR1 MDHEN, CDR2 SYDVKM. The CDR3 has 16 residues. Here the CDR3 DNA reads TGTGCCAGCAGTTACCCCGGGAGGGTGTCCTACAATGAGCAGTTCTTC. This translates into CASSYPGRVSYNEQFF. Looking up the rest from reference TRBV28 and TRBJ2-1 gives the full variable domain: DVKVTQSSRYLVKRTGEKVFLECVQDMDHENMFWYRQDPGLGLRLIYFSYDVKMKEKGDIPEGYSVSREKKERFSLILESASTNQTSMYLCASSYPGRVSYNEQFFGPGTRLTVL.

The chain uses TRBV30 and TRBJ2-6, with 7 bases lining up with TRBD1. V dropped 3 bases and J dropped 0; count of bases not matched to a gene: 8. Per the germline V gene, CDR1 is GTSNPN and CDR2 is SVGIG (reference sequence). This CDR3 spans 17 amino acids. CDR3 protein: CAWRPPGQISGANVLTF. The DNA of the CDR3 is TGTGCCTGGAGGCCGCCGGGACAGATCTCTGGGGCCAACGTCCTGACTTTC.

J is TRBJ2-7 and V is TRBV28; 11 bases are shared with TRBD2. Unmatched junction bases numbered 13, after V lost 5 bases and J lost 7 bases. Germline V CDR1 and CDR2: MDHEN, SYDVKM. The CDR3 is made up of 16 amino acids. CDR3: CASSPPVAGGPSEQYF. The CDR3 DNA reads as TGTGCCAGCAGTCCCCCTGTAGCGGGAGGGCCGAGTGAGCAGTACTTC.

This clone is a singleton in its sample. The V call is TRBV7-3, the J call TRBJ2-2, with D maybe TRBD1 (6 bases). This CDR3 has 16 residues. Trimming removed 2 bases from V and 6 bases from J, with 16 bases in between. Looked up from germline, CDR1 is SGHTA and CDR2 is FQGTGA. Here the CDR3 reads CASSLRAGVIPGELFF. In nucleotides, the CDR3 is TGTGCCAGCAGCTTACGGGCAGGGGTGATTCCCGGGGAGCTGTTTTTT.

The V call is TRBV28, the J call TRBJ1-2; no clear D gene. Trimming took off 7 bases at V and 8 bases at J, with 14 bases between the two ends. The CDR3 covers 12 residues. Germline CDR1 and CDR2: MDHEN and SYDVKM. CDR3 residues: CASNSRVVGYTF. The CDR3 region has the DNA TGTGCCAGCAATTCCCGGGTTGTCGGCTACACCTTC.

The V and J genes are TRBV4-2 and TRBJ2-5, with D possibly TRBD1 on 6 matching bases. The DNA end favors TRBJ2-7, so the J call may be wrong. The germline CDR1 and CDR2 sequences are LGHNA and YNFKEQ. This CDR3 has 20 amino acids. The CDR3 loop reads CASSQVAVGQSTKYSYEQYF. CDR3 DNA: TGTGCCAGCAGCCAAGTGGCAGTAGGACAGTCTACCAAATACTCCTACGAGCAGTACTTC.